This entry features one TCR beta chain sequence. Germline CDR1 reads WSHSY; CDR2 reads SAAADI. V lost 8 bases to trimming and J lost 5 bases, with 15 bases between them. The CDR3 runs 13 residues. The entry originates in a study of shared clonotypes between healthy human individuals. The assay was immunoSEQ multiplex PCR, and TCRdb's table has in-frame clones only and misses some. In the table there are about 1 million clones, under 80% of which are singletons. Sequencing input: memory CD4+ T cells sorted from blood. The subset here: CD45RA-negative fraction. The V gene is TRBV10-2, the J gene TRBJ1-1, with D unresolved. The sequence came from a man aged 18 to 30 in good health. CDR3 sequence (DNA): TGCGCCAGCGGGGAGACCCGCGTTACTGAAGCTTTCTTT. Amino acids: CASGETRVTEAFF.